A selection of T cell receptor beta chains follows, all from one sample in a study of persistence of HIV-infected CD4 T cells. These receptors' antigens are unknown. Profiling relied on immunoSEQ multiplex PCR, and the TCRdb table lists in-frame clones only, not all of them. The sample consists of approximately 13,000 clones, about 65% of them appearing once. Sequencing was performed on CD4+ T cells sorted from PBMCs after roughly 18-hour stimulation, taken from a patient who received antiretroviral therapy. These receptors came from an adult man with HIV who was CMV-seropositive. The CDR3 runs from the conserved cysteine through the conserved F or W. D genes are given only for firm matches. Not all rows give a size; the values are once, few, many and, for expanded clones, a class.

j_gene,abundance,v_gene,d_gene,CDR3nt,CDR3aa
TRBJ2-7,few,TRBV27,TRBD1,TGTGCCAGCAGTCCCGGGACAGGGGGCCCCTACGAGCAGTACTTC,CASSPGTGGPYEQYF
TRBJ1-5,-,TRBV28,TRBD1,TGTGCCAGCAGTTCACCGGGACAGGGGGCTGGGCAGCCCCAGCATTTT,CASSSPGQGAGQPQHF
TRBJ1-1,-,TRBV2,TRBD1,TGTGCCAGCAGACCCGGGACAGGGAGGTTCTCTGAAGCTTTCTTT,CASRPGTGRFSEAFF
TRBJ2-4,-,TRBV4-1,-,TGCGCCAGCAGCCAAGCCTCCCTAGCCAAAAACATTCAGTACTTC,CASSQASLAKNIQYF
TRBJ2-7,-,TRBV6-5,-,TGTGCCAGCAGCCGCTACGCACTAAACTCCTACGAGCAGTACTTC,CASSRYALNSYEQYF
TRBJ2-3,-,TRBV6-4,-,TGTGCCAGCAGTGACTCGAGGTCGAACCGGCTTACCATTGAAGATACGCAGTATTTT,CASSDSRSNRLTIEDTQYF
TRBJ2-2,-,TRBV27,-,TGTGCCAGCAGTTTATGGGGCACCGGGGAGCTGTTTTTT,CASSLWGTGELFF
TRBJ2-7,-,TRBV3-1/TRBV3-2,-,TGTGCCAGCAGCCAAGCGTACGAGCAGTACTTC,CASSQAYEQYF
TRBJ2-3,-,TRBV9,-,TGTGCCAGCAGCGTAGGGGTTGGGAACACAGATACGCAGTATTTT,CASSVGVGNTDTQYF
TRBJ1-1,medium-sized,TRBV10-1,-,TGCGCCAGCAGTGACTCGTGGACTGTGCAAGCTTTCTTT,CASSDSWTVQAFF
TRBJ2-6,once,TRBV7-7,-,TGTGCCAGCAGCTTACGGGGGCCAGGGGCCAACGTCCTGACTTTC,CASSLRGPGANVLTF
TRBJ2-4,-,TRBV4-2,TRBD1,TGTGCCAGCAGCCAAGGGGTCCGGACAGGGGACATTCAGTACTTC,CASSQGVRTGDIQYF
TRBJ2-2,-,TRBV29-1,-,TGCAGCGTTGAAGTAGAGGAGGGGTACACCGGGGAGCTGTTTTTT,CSVEVEEGYTGELFF
TRBJ2-7,-,TRBV9,TRBD1,TGTGCCAGCAGTAGGGCTTTGGACAGGGGCATCAACGAGCAGTACTTC,CASSRALDRGINEQYF
TRBJ2-7,medium-sized,TRBV6-5,TRBD1,TGTGCCACCGAAGCGGGACAGGGAATTTTCTACGAGCAGTACTTC,CATEAGQGIFYEQYF
TRBJ2-3,-,TRBV5-1,-,TGCGCCAGCAGCTTGGGGGCCCCCGGAGATACGCAGTATTTT,CASSLGAPGDTQYF
TRBJ2-2,-,TRBV18,-,TGTGCCAGCTCACCGGTCATTGGTATATCCGGGGAGCTGTTTTTT,CASSPVIGISGELFF
TRBJ1-2,-,TRBV7-9,TRBD1,TGTGCCAGCAGCTGGGGACAGGAGGGTCGCGGCTACACCTTC,CASSWGQEGRGYTF
TRBJ2-7,once,TRBV6-5,-,TGTGCCAGCAGTTACTCGACGCCCTCCTACGAGCAGTACTTC,CASSYSTPSYEQYF
TRBJ2-5,-,TRBV9,TRBD2,TGTGCCAGCAGCGTAGTGGCGGGGGGTTCGGAGACCCAGTACTTC,CASSVVAGGSETQYF
TRBJ2-1,-,TRBV28,TRBD2,TGTGCCAGCAGCAACGGTGGGCTAGCGGGGGGGTATGAGCAGTTCTTC,CASSNGGLAGGYEQFF
TRBJ1-5,-,TRBV11-2,TRBD1,TGTGCCAGCAGCTTGGGGACAGGGATTCAGCCCCAGCATTTT,CASSLGTGIQPQHF
TRBJ1-1,-,TRBV5-1,-,TGCGCCAGCAGCTTGGAGATGGGGGCAACTGAAGCTTTCTTT,CASSLEMGATEAFF
TRBJ2-1,-,TRBV3-1/TRBV3-2,-,TGTGCCAGCAGCCGCTGGGAAGGGGCTTCCTACAATGAGCAGTTCTTC,CASSRWEGASYNEQFF
TRBJ2-7,-,TRBV5-8,-,TGTGCCAGCACCCTTGGTGGGCTGTTCTACGAGCAGTACTTC,CASTLGGLFYEQYF
TRBJ1-5,-,TRBV5-1,TRBD1,TGCGCCAGCAGCTGGGGGACAGACAATCAGCCCCAGCATTTT,CASSWGTDNQPQHF
TRBJ2-2,-,TRBV2,-,TGTGCCAGCAGTCGTACAGGGTTGAGAACCGGGGAGCTGTTTTTT,CASSRTGLRTGELFF
TRBJ2-1,-,TRBV6-5,-,TGTGCCAGCAATAGGGGTCTCGTTCCGCACAATGAGCAGTTCTTC,CASNRGLVPHNEQFF
TRBJ2-7,-,TRBV5-1,TRBD1,TGCGCCAGCAGCTTAGGGGACAGGGGCTACGAGCAGTACTTC,CASSLGDRGYEQYF
TRBJ1-1,-,TRBV2,-,TGTGCCAGCAGCGAACGAACTGAAGCTTTCTTT,CASSERTEAFF
TRBJ1-1,-,TRBV5-4,-,TGTGCCAGCAGCTTGACCGGGGGGAACACTGAAGCTTTCTTT,CASSLTGGNTEAFF
TRBJ2-3,-,TRBV18,-,TGTGCCAGCTCACCTCCCGCAGGGGACCTCACAGATACGCAGTATTTT,CASSPPAGDLTDTQYF
TRBJ1-2,medium-sized,TRBV4-1,-,TGCGCCAGCAGCCAAGTTTCGGGAACAGAGGGTAGGGGCTATGGCTACACCTTC,CASSQVSGTEGRGYGYTF
TRBJ2-3,-,TRBV5-4,TRBD2,TGTGCCAGCACCATAGCGGGGGGGAGGGATACGCAGTATTTT,CASTIAGGRDTQYF
TRBJ2-1,-,TRBV19,TRBD2,TGTGCCAGTAGTACACTAGCGGGGGGTTACAATGAGCAGTTCTTC,CASSTLAGGYNEQFF
TRBJ2-3,-,TRBV11-3,TRBD2,TGTGCCAGCAGTGCGGGGGGGGGCCAGGGAGATACGCAGTATTTT,CASSAGGGQGDTQYF
TRBJ2-1,-,TRBV9,TRBD1,TGTGCCAGCAGCTCCCGGGACAGGGATCACAATGAGCAGTTCTTC,CASSSRDRDHNEQFF
TRBJ1-2,-,TRBV15,-,TGTGCCACCAGCAGAGGTGGGTACTATGACTACACCTTC,CATSRGGYYDYTF
TRBJ2-6,-,TRBV5-5,-,TGTGCCAGCAGCTTCCAGGGGTCGGGGGCCAACGTCCTGACTTTC,CASSFQGSGANVLTF
TRBJ1-5,-,TRBV3-1/TRBV3-2,-,TGTGCCGGCAGCCAATTCAGCTCTGGTCAGCCCCAGCATTTT,CAGSQFSSGQPQHF
TRBJ1-2,-,TRBV7-8,TRBD1,TGTGCCAGCAGCCGAGGACAGGGGGCGTTGACGGGGGATGGCTACACCTTC,CASSRGQGALTGDGYTF
TRBJ2-1,-,TRBV3-1/TRBV3-2,-,TGTGCCAGCAGCCCGAAAGTGGGGGGCATATACAATGAGCAGTTCTTC,CASSPKVGGIYNEQFF
TRBJ2-3,few,TRBV19,-,TGTGCCAGTAGTATGGGGGCAGGGGAGATCACAGATACGCAGTATTTT,CASSMGAGEITDTQYF
TRBJ1-3,-,TRBV7-9,-,TGTGCCAGCACACCGGGGGGTGGAAACACCATATATTTT,CASTPGGGNTIYF
TRBJ1-4,-,TRBV6-5,-,TGTGCCAGCAGTTACGGCAGCCTTACAACTAATGAAAAACTGTTTTTT,CASSYGSLTTNEKLFF
TRBJ2-1,-,TRBV7-2,-,TGTGCCAGCAGCTTAGCGCCCATCTCCTCCTACAATGAGCAGTTCTTC,CASSLAPISSYNEQFF
TRBJ2-3,-,TRBV7-9,TRBD2,TGTGCCACCCAATATAGCGGGGGTTACACAGATACGCAGTATTTT,CATQYSGGYTDTQYF
TRBJ1-2,-,TRBV5-4,TRBD1,TGTGCCAGCAGAAGCACCCCGGGACAGCCATATGGCTACACCTTC,CASRSTPGQPYGYTF
TRBJ2-7,few,TRBV18,-,TGTGCCAGCTCACCGGCGGGGACCCCCGGATACGAGCAGTACTTC,CASSPAGTPGYEQYF
TRBJ2-7,-,TRBV13,TRBD2,TGTGCCAGCAGCACTACCAGCGGTATAGCGGGGAGCTCCTACGAGCAGTACTTC,CASSTTSGIAGSSYEQYF
TRBJ2-3,few,TRBV28,-,TGTGCCAGCAGTCCCCCCGCGGAGCTAACAGATACGCAGTATTTT,CASSPPAELTDTQYF
TRBJ1-5,few,TRBV19,-,TGTGCCAGTAGTAGGGCAGGGGATCAGCCCCAGCATTTT,CASSRAGDQPQHF
TRBJ1-5,-,TRBV19,TRBD1,TGTGCCAGTACCCGGACAGGGTATAGCAATCAGCCCCAGCATTTT,CASTRTGYSNQPQHF
TRBJ1-4,-,TRBV5-5,-,TGTGCCAGCAGCTTGGGGCAGAACCCAACTAATGAAAAACTGTTTTTT,CASSLGQNPTNEKLFF
TRBJ2-3,few,TRBV28,TRBD2,TGTGCCAGCAGCCTCGGGGCGGGGGGGCAATTAACAGATACGCAGTATTTT,CASSLGAGGQLTDTQYF
TRBJ1-4,-,TRBV5-1,-,TGCGCCAGCAGCTTACTACAGGCAACTAATGAAAAACTGTTTTTT,CASSLLQATNEKLFF
TRBJ2-3,-,TRBV2,-,TGTGCCAGCAGTGAAAAGGGCGGCAGGTACACAGATACGCAGTATTTT,CASSEKGGRYTDTQYF
TRBJ1-5,-,TRBV28,TRBD1,TGTGCCAGCAGTATCTGGACAGGGATACACGGTCAGCCCCAGCATTTT,CASSIWTGIHGQPQHF
TRBJ2-2,few,TRBV24-1,-,TGTGCCACCAATGTGGGCGCCGGGGAGCTGTTTTTT,CATNVGAGELFF
TRBJ2-3,-,TRBV5-1,-,TGCGCCAGCAGCTGGGAGCGGGGACAGAGAGATACGCAGTATTTT,CASSWERGQRDTQYF